These 16 T cell receptor beta chains were sequenced from one sample in a study of OX40 agonist ivuxolimab in advanced cancers. Assay: immunoSEQ multiplex PCR; the TCRdb copy retains only in-frame clones and omits some. Among approximately 30,000 clones, about 88% were seen once, and the ten largest hold around a third. Specimen: CD4+ or CD8+ T cells sorted from blood, collected in a trial of the OX40 agonist ivuxolimab. Receptors were obtained from an adult with an advanced solid tumor such as melanoma, head and neck, liver or kidney cancer.

On this clone: A much larger clone lies one base from this, so it may be a read error. This rearrangement joins TRBV30 to TRBJ2-5; tentative D call: TRBD2 (6 bases). Gene TRBJ2-7 matches the end of the DNA better, so the J call may be wrong. Germline V gene lookup returns CDR1 GTSNPN and CDR2 SVGIG (reference sequence). The CDR3 runs 14 residues. CDR3 coding DNA: TGTGCCTGGAGTTTCGGGATAGCGGACTACGAGCAGTACTTC. It codes for CAWSFGIADYEQYF.

This clone is judged large. The chain has TRBV19 and TRBJ1-1; tentative D call: TRBD1 (5 bases). Trimming pared 3 bases from V and 6 bases from J, leaving 11 bases between. Looked up from germline, CDR1 is LNHDA and CDR2 is SQIVND (reference sequence). The CDR3 is 13 amino acids. CDR3 amino acids: CASSMQGAAEAFF. Written as DNA, the CDR3 is TGTGCCAGTAGTATGCAGGGAGCAGCTGAAGCTTTCTTT.

The V and J genes are TRBV5-4 and TRBJ2-5; the D is unclear. Between the trimmed V and J ends, which lost 2 bases and 2 bases, there was a span of 7 bases. In germline, CDR1 is SGHNT, CDR2 YYREEE (reference sequence). This CDR3 has 13 residues. The CDR3 DNA reads as TGTGCCAGCAGCTTAGTGCGTCAAGAGACCCAGTACTTC. Translated, it gives CASSLVRQETQYF.

The V call is TRBV28, the J call TRBJ2-1; D possibly corresponds to TRBD2 (6 bases). The CDR3 contains 16 residues. Germline V gene sequence: CDR1 MDHEN, CDR2 SYDVKM. V lost 1 base and J 0 bases, leaving 10 bases between the germline ends. CDR3: CASSLYGGDSYNEQFF. In DNA, the CDR3 is TGTGCCAGCAGTTTATACGGCGGGGACTCCTACAATGAGCAGTTCTTC.

The genes are TRBV28 and TRBJ2-6; D unclear. The V gene lost 7 bases and the J gene lost 1 base, with 5 bases spanning the gap. Per germline, CDR1 MDHEN and CDR2 SYDVKM. The CDR3 covers 13 residues. DNA for the CDR3: TGTGCCAGCACCTTTTCTGGGGCCAACGTCCTGACTTTC. The encoded protein is CASTFSGANVLTF.

This clone appeared once. This chain uses TRBV5-1 with TRBJ2-4; 7 bases align to TRBD1. Germline-derived CDR1 and CDR2 are SGHRS and YFSETQ. This CDR3 spans 14 amino acids. V trimming: 4 bases; J trimming: 5 bases; junction bases outside the gene matches: 6. The DNA for the CDR3 is TGCGCCAGCAGCGAAACCGGGACAGAAAACATTCAGTACTTC. Protein product: CASSETGTENIQYF.

The CDR3 nucleotides read TGTGCCAGCAGCTTAGGCAGGGCTTTGTCCTACGAGCAGTACTTC. It translates to CASSLGRALSYEQYF. This chain connects TRBV7-2 to TRBJ2-7; tentatively, D is TRBD1 (5 bases). Trimming removed 1 base at V and 1 base at J, with 11 bases between. Germline values: CDR1 SGHTA, CDR2 FQGNSA. The CDR3 loop spans 15 amino acids. Supplemented by reference TRBV7-2 and TRBJ2-7, the full variable domain reads GAGVSQSPSNKVTEKGKDVELRCDPISGHTALYWYRQSLGQGLEFLIYFQGNSAPDKSGLPSDRFSAERTGGSVSTLTIQRTQQEDSAVYLCASSLGRALSYEQYFGPGTRLTVT.

This chain joins TRBV5-4 and TRBJ1-2, with D maybe TRBD1 (6 bases). This CDR3 is built from 14 residues. CDR1 and CDR2 from the germline V gene are SGHNT and YYREEE (reference sequence). The V end lost 3 bases, the J end lost 6 bases, and 15 bases lay between the germline ends. The CDR3 nucleotides are TGTGCCAGCAGCTCCTTTACAGGGCGTGATGGCTACACCTTC. As protein: CASSSFTGRDGYTF.

The genes are TRBV11-2 and TRBJ2-1; either TRBD1 or TRBD2 may supply D (7 bases each). Trimming removed 5 bases from V and 5 bases from J, with 16 bases in between. The CDR3 runs to 15 residues. CDR1 and CDR2 (germline): SGHAT, FQNNGV. This chain's CDR3 is CASSPGGATHNEQFF. In DNA, the CDR3 is TGTGCCAGCAGCCCAGGGGGGGCTACTCACAATGAGCAGTTCTTC.

J is TRBJ1-2 and V is TRBV11-3; D may be TRBD1 (5 bases). Trimming took 1 base from V and 1 from J, leaving 7 bases between them. This CDR3 has 14 residues. Germline V gene sequence: CDR1 SGHNT, CDR2 YENEEA. The CDR3 loop is CASSLVQGNYGYTF. CDR3 in DNA: TGTGCCAGCAGCTTAGTCCAGGGTAACTATGGCTACACCTTC.

The genes are TRBV5-4 and TRBJ2-1; possibly TRBD2 for D (6 bases). Germline CDR1 reads SGHNT; CDR2 reads YYREEE (reference sequence). Trimming stripped 0 bases from V and 7 bases from J, with 14 bases between. This CDR3 spans 15 amino acids. The CDR3 region is CASSLVGRSRNEQFF. CDR3 nucleotides: TGTGCCAGCAGCTTGGTCGGGAGATCGAGAAATGAGCAGTTCTTC.

The chain combines TRBV7-9 with TRBJ2-3; no definite D call. The ends were cut back, 5 bases at V and 0 bases at J, with 18 bases in the middle. This CDR3 contains 17 residues. Germline-derived CDR1 and CDR2 are SEHNR and FQNEAQ (reference sequence). The CDR3 spells CASSPAEQTSSTDTQYF. CDR3 sequence (DNA): TGTGCCAGCAGCCCGGCTGAACAGACCTCTAGCACAGATACGCAGTATTTT.

This sequence joins TRBV6-6 and TRBJ2-2; D tentatively reads TRBD1 or TRBD2 (6 bases each). Germline-derived CDR1 and CDR2 are MNHNY and SVGAGI (reference sequence). V lost 3 bases and J lost 6, with 14 bases in between. The CDR3 is 15 amino acids. The CDR3 loop reads CASSYHGGAAGELFF. The DNA of the CDR3 is TGTGCCAGCAGTTATCACGGGGGCGCGGCCGGGGAGCTGTTTTTT.

The chain has TRBV19 and TRBJ2-7, with 7 bases that match TRBD1. V was clipped by 5 bases and J by 3 bases; unmatched bases: 13. Germline CDR1 is LNHDA and CDR2 is SQIVND (reference sequence). The CDR3 covers 16 residues. In DNA form, the CDR3 reads TGTGCCAGTAGTCCCCCGGCGACAGGGAACCGCTACGAGCAGTACTTC. Its protein is CASSPPATGNRYEQYF.

V gene TRBV27 combines with J gene TRBJ2-5, with a weak D call TRBD2 (7 bases). V was shortened by 3 bases and J by 5 bases, with 13 bases between the two germline ends. Germline CDR1 is MNHEY and CDR2 is SMNVEV (reference sequence). This CDR3 comprises 14 residues. The CDR3 here is CASSFGGAGETQYF. DNA for the CDR3: TGTGCCAGCAGTTTTGGGGGGGCAGGGGAGACCCAGTACTTC.

This chain links TRBV2 with TRBJ2-3; D remains ambiguous. Looked up from germline, CDR1 is SNHLY and CDR2 is FYNNEI. There are 13 residues in the CDR3. V was trimmed by 8 bases and J by 1 base, leaving 10 bases between them. Here the CDR3 reads CASGWLGTDTQYF. The CDR3 nucleotides read TGTGCCAGCGGGTGGCTAGGCACAGATACGCAGTATTTT.